Listed below are T cell receptor beta chains from one sample, sequenced in a study of T-cell memory formation after mild COVID-19. TCRdb independently ran MiXCR on the 5' RACE reads; one entry per CDR3 protein. The table records about 310,000 distinct CDR3 sequences, about 15% of them present only once. The sequencing input was PBMCs or a T cell subset sorted from them (not recorded which). The receptors stem from a man younger than 35 who had mild COVID-19 (a few samples of this study predate the infection). Cell type and time point are not known. The CDR3 runs from the conserved cysteine through the conserved F or W. D genes are given only for firm matches. The size field is filled for only some rows; it gives once, few, many or a size class.

D	V	size	J	DNA	CDR3
TRBD2	TRBV4-2	few	TRBJ2-3	TGTGTCAGCAGCCAGGTCGGGGGGAGCGGGGGCACGGATACGCAGTATTTT	CVSSQVGGSGGTDTQYF
TRBD1	TRBV7-2	few	TRBJ2-7	TGTGCCAGCAGCTGGGGACAGGGGGACTACGAGCAGTACTTC	CASSWGQGDYEQYF
TRBD1	TRBV18	many	TRBJ1-2	TGTGCCAGCTCACGGGACAGCGTGACTAACTATGGCTACACCTTC	CASSRDSVTNYGYTF
TRBD2	TRBV7-3	NA	TRBJ2-3	TGTGCCAGCAGCTTATGGGGACTAGCGGGGGGCACAGATACGCAGTATTTT	CASSLWGLAGGTDTQYF
NA	TRBV7-9	NA	TRBJ2-5	TGTGCCAGCAGCTTGTACGTCACAGGGCAAGAGACCCAGTACTTC	CASSLYVTGQETQYF
NA	TRBV20-1	few	TRBJ1-1	TGCAGTGCTTGGAGGGAGTCCGGGGGCCGAGGCACTGAAGCTTTCTTT	CSAWRESGGRGTEAFF
NA	TRBV5-1	few	TRBJ1-3	TGCGCCAGCAGCTTGGATAGCACCAGGGCTGGAAACACCATATATTTT	CASSLDSTRAGNTIYF
NA	TRBV4-3	NA	TRBJ2-7	TGCGCCAGCAGCCAAGGGGGCCAGCAGTACTTC	CASSQGGQQYF
NA	TRBV5-1	few	TRBJ2-5	TGCGCCAGCAGCTTGGGGTCCGACCAAGAGACCCAGTACTTC	CASSLGSDQETQYF
NA	TRBV7-2	NA	TRBJ2-2	TGTGCCAGCAGTCGGAGACGGGAAAACACCGGGGAGCTGTTTTTT	CASSRRRENTGELFF
TRBD2	TRBV29-1	NA	TRBJ2-3	TGCTGTCGGTCCCCCCCACTAGCGGGGGTTACAGATACGCAGTATTTT	CCRSPPLAGVTDTQYF
NA	TRBV10-3	few	TRBJ2-2	TGTGCCATCACGGACGGCACCGGGGAGCTGTTTTTT	CAITDGTGELFF
NA	TRBV3-1	NA	TRBJ2-5	TGTGCCAGCAGCCAAGATATCGGAGCCGGACGTGAAACCCAGTACTTC	CASSQDIGAGRETQYF
NA	TRBV3-1	few	TRBJ1-3	TGTGCCAGCAGCCAAGACAGACTCTCTGGAAACACCATATATTTT	CASSQDRLSGNTIYF
NA	TRBV5-1	many	TRBJ2-2	TGCGCCAGCAGCTTGGAGGGGACCAACACCGGGGAGCTGTTTTTT	CASSLEGTNTGELFF
TRBD2	TRBV7-2	NA	TRBJ2-3	TGTGCCAGCAGTCAAGGGACTAGCGGGGACACAGATACGCAGTATTTT	CASSQGTSGDTDTQYF
NA	TRBV24-1	many	TRBJ2-2	TGTGCCACCAGGCGCACCGGGGAGCTGTTTTTT	CATRRTGELFF
TRBD1	TRBV7-2	NA	TRBJ1-2	TGTGGGACAGGGAGTACCTATGGCTACACCTTC	CGTGSTYGYTF
NA	TRBV27	NA	TRBJ1-2	TGTGCCAGCAGCCCAACTGTGGGGACGAGCTATGGCTACACCTTC	CASSPTVGTSYGYTF
TRBD2	TRBV4-2	few	TRBJ2-1	TGTGCCAGCAGCCAGGGGGGACTAGCGGGAAATGAGCAGTTCTTC	CASSQGGLAGNEQFF
NA	TRBV29-1	NA	TRBJ2-7	TGCAGCGTTGAAGATCCTAGAGGGACAATCTACGAGCAGTACTTC	CSVEDPRGTIYEQYF
NA	TRBV7-9	many	TRBJ1-1	TGTGCCAGCAGCTTCCTCGGACAGCATGAAGCTTTCTTT	CASSFLGQHEAFF
NA	TRBV2	NA	TRBJ2-3	TGTGCCAGCAGTGAGACGCTCGGGCCCACAGATACGCAGTATTTT	CASSETLGPTDTQYF
TRBD1	TRBV20-1	NA	TRBJ1-1	TGCAGTGCTCTCCGAGGGGGGACAGCGAACACTGAAGCTTTCTTT	CSALRGGTANTEAFF
NA	TRBV7-9	NA	TRBJ2-3	TGTGCCAGCAGCCCCGGGACCACCACAGATACGCAGTATTTT	CASSPGTTTDTQYF
NA	TRBV28	few	TRBJ2-2	TGTGCCAGCAGTTTATCGAGCCCTTCGAACACCGGGGAGCTGTTTTTT	CASSLSSPSNTGELFF
NA	TRBV20-1	NA	TRBJ1-5	TGCAGTGCTAGAGATGGGATCAGGGTCGGTCAGCCCCAGCATTTT	CSARDGIRVGQPQHF
TRBD1	TRBV6-1	NA	TRBJ2-5	TGTGCCAGCAGTGAAACAGGGGGCCGGAGAGAGACCCAGTACTTC	CASSETGGRRETQYF
TRBD2	TRBV20-1	NA	TRBJ2-1	TGCAGTGCCCAAAATCCACTAGCGGGGTATTACAATGAGCAGTTCTTC	CSAQNPLAGYYNEQFF
TRBD1	TRBV18	few	TRBJ1-1	TGTGCCAGCTCAATGGACAGGGTGACTGAAGCTTTCTTT	CASSMDRVTEAFF
NA	TRBV20-1	few	TRBJ1-1	TGCAGTGCTAGAGCCGTTGCCAGGACGGGTGAAGCTTTCTTT	CSARAVARTGEAFF
NA	TRBV12-3/TRBV12-4	few	TRBJ2-3	TGTGCCAGCAGTCCGCGACAGGGAGGAGATACGCAGTATTTT	CASSPRQGGDTQYF
NA	TRBV5-1	few	TRBJ1-4	TGCGCCAGCAAGCAGGGCTCGAATGAAAAACTGTTTTTT	CASKQGSNEKLFF
NA	TRBV5-4	NA	TRBJ2-5	TGTGCCAGCAGCCTCGGAAGTAAAGAGACCCAGTACTTC	CASSLGSKETQYF
TRBD1	TRBV7-2	NA	TRBJ1-3	TGTGCCAGCAGCTTAGACAAGGGGGCGCTTGGAAACACCATATATTTT	CASSLDKGALGNTIYF
TRBD1	TRBV4-3	NA	TRBJ2-7	TGCGCCAGCAGCTTCGCCGGGACAGCCCCCTACGAGCAGTACTTC	CASSFAGTAPYEQYF
NA	TRBV24-1	NA	TRBJ2-2	TGTGCCACCAGTGACTGGACAGAGGAGCTGTTTTTT	CATSDWTEELFF
NA	TRBV29-1	NA	TRBJ1-1	TGCAGCGTTGAAGATCTCATTGGACCCAGTATGAACACTGAAGCTTTCTTT	CSVEDLIGPSMNTEAFF
NA	TRBV7-8	NA	TRBJ1-1	TGTGCCAGCAGCCGAAGCTTCAGGGTAACGAACACTGAAGCTTTCTTT	CASSRSFRVTNTEAFF
NA	TRBV2	NA	TRBJ2-1	TGTGCCAGCAGTAGAGGGACTTCCTCCTACAATGAGCAGTTCTTC	CASSRGTSSYNEQFF
TRBD2	TRBV9	NA	TRBJ2-7	TGTGCCAGCAGCGAAGCGGGGGGACCAACCTACGAGCAGTACTTC	CASSEAGGPTYEQYF
TRBD1	TRBV6-2/TRBV6-3	NA	TRBJ2-1	TGTGCCAGCAGCGACACAGGGGCGCTTGAGCAGTTCTTC	CASSDTGALEQFF
TRBD2	TRBV9	few	TRBJ2-5	TGTGCCAGCACCCCTAGCGGGGGGATGGGAGAGACCCAGTACTTC	CASTPSGGMGETQYF
NA	TRBV10-3	NA	TRBJ2-1	TGTGCCATCAGTGAGCCCACTAGGTACAATGAGCAGTTCTTC	CAISEPTRYNEQFF
NA	TRBV6-6	few	TRBJ2-3	TGTGCCAGCAGTGACAGGTTATCAACGGATACGCAGTATTTT	CASSDRLSTDTQYF
TRBD1	TRBV20-1	NA	TRBJ1-2	TGCAGTGCTAGCGGACAGGTCTATGGCTACACCTTC	CSASGQVYGYTF
TRBD2	TRBV5-4	NA	TRBJ2-1	TGTGCCAGCAGCTTGGCGGGCGGGGGGGCCTCGGATGAGCAGTTCTTC	CASSLAGGGASDEQFF
NA	TRBV27	NA	TRBJ1-2	TGTGCCAGCAGTTTACGGGGGGCGCAGGGCTACACCTTC	CASSLRGAQGYTF
TRBD1	TRBV29-1	many	TRBJ1-5	TGCAGCGTTACCGGGACAGGGGTCGATCAGCCCCAGCATTTT	CSVTGTGVDQPQHF
TRBD1	TRBV14	NA	TRBJ2-7	TGTGCCAGCAGCCCCCGGACAGGGGGCGCCTACGAGCAGTACTTC	CASSPRTGGAYEQYF
NA	TRBV7-2	few	TRBJ1-5	TGTGCCAGCAGCTCCGGTTTCTCTCAGCCCCAGCATTTT	CASSSGFSQPQHF
NA	TRBV25-1	few	TRBJ2-7	TGTGCCAGCAGTCGGACAATCCACGAGCAGTACTTC	CASSRTIHEQYF
NA	TRBV11-2	NA	TRBJ2-3	TGTGCCAGCAGCCTCGTGGCGGCAGATACGCAGTATTTT	CASSLVAADTQYF
NA	TRBV6-6	NA	TRBJ2-2	TGTGCCAGCAGTTCTATGGCGGCCAGGAACACCGGGGAGCTGTTTTTT	CASSSMAARNTGELFF
NA	TRBV9	few	TRBJ2-3	TGTGCCAGCAGCAAGTCAGGGGACACGCAGTATTTT	CASSKSGDTQYF
TRBD2	TRBV5-1	many	TRBJ2-5	TGCGCCAGCAGCTTGGAATCTAGCGGGGAAGAGACCCAGTACTTC	CASSLESSGEETQYF
TRBD1	TRBV20-1	few	TRBJ2-7	TGCAGTGCAGCAGGACAGGCTAATTCTTACGAGCAGTACTTC	CSAAGQANSYEQYF
TRBD1	TRBV20-1	NA	TRBJ2-5	TGCAGTGCTAGCCTGGGACAGAACCAAGAGACCCAGTACTTC	CSASLGQNQETQYF